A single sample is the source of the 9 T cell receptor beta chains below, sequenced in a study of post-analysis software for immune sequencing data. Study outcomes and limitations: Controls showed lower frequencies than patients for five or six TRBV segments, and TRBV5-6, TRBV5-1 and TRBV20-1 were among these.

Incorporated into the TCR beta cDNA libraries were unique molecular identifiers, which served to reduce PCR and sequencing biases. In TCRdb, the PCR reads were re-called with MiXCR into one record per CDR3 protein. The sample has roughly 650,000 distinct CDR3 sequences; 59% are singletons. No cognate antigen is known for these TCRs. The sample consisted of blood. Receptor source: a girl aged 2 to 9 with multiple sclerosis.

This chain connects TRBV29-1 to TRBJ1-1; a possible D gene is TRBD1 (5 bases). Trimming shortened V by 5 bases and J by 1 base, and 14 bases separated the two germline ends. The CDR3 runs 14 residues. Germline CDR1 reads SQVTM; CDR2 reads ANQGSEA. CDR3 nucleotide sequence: TGCAGCGTTTCCCCCAGGGCCGGGAACACTGAAGCTTTCTTT. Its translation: CSVSPRAGNTEAFF.

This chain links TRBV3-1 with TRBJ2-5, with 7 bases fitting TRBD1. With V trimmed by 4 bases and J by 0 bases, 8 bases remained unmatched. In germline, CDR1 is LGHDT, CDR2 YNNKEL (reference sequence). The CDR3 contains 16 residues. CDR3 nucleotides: TGTGCCAGCAGCCCCCAGCGGACAGGTGACCAAGAGACCCAGTACTTC. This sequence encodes CASSPQRTGDQETQYF.

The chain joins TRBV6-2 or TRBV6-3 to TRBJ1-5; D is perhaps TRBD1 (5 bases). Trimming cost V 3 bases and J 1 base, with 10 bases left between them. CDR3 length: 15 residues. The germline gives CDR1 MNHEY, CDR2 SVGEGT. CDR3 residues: CASSYQGGSNQPQHF. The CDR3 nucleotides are TGTGCCAGCAGTTATCAGGGCGGAAGCAATCAGCCCCAGCATTTT.

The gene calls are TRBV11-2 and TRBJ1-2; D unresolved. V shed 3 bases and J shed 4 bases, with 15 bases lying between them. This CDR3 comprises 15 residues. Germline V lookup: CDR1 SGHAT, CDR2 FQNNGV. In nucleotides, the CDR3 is TGTGCCAGCAGCTTCCCAACGGGTCAGGCCTATGGCTACACCTTC. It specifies CASSFPTGQAYGYTF.

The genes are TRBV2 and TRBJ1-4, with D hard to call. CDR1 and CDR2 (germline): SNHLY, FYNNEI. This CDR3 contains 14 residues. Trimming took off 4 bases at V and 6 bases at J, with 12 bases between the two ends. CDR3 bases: TGTGCCAGCAGTGTTGGAGGGTTCTATGAAAAACTGTTTTTT. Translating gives CASSVGGFYEKLFF.

This CDR3 is CASSLQGAFGANVLTF. CDR3 in DNA: TGTGCCAGCAGCTTACAGGGGGCTTTTGGGGCCAACGTCCTGACTTTC. J is TRBJ2-6 and V is TRBV11-2, with TRBD1 identical over 8 bases. The germline gives CDR1 SGHAT, CDR2 FQNNGV. Losses at the gene ends were 2 bases for V and 3 bases for J; bases not matched to a gene: 3. This CDR3 region has 16 residues.

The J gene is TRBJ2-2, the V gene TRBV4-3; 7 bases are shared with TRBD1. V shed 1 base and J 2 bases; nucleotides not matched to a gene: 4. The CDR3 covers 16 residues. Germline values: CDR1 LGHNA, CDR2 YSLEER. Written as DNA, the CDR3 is TGCGCCAGCAGCCAAGGAACAGGGGATAACACCGGGGAGCTGTTTTTT. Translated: CASSQGTGDNTGELFF.

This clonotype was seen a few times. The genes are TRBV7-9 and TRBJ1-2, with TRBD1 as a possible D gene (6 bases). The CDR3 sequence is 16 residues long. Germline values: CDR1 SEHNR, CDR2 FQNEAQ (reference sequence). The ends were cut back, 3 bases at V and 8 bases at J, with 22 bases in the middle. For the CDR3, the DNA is TGTGCCAGCAGCTTGGACTTCCGGGGGGCGCCGTTAGGCTACACCTTC. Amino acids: CASSLDFRGAPLGYTF.

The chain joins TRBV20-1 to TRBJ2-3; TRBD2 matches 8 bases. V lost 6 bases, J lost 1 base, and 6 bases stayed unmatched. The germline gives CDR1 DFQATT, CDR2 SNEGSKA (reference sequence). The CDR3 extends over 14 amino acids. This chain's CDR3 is CSARRAGGTDTQYF. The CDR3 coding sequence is TGCAGTGCACGTCGAGCGGGGGGCACAGATACGCAGTATTTT.